This entry features one TCR beta chain sequence. What it recognizes is unknown. These data belong to a study of T cell responses to AZD1222 COVID-19 vaccine. Study-level points and caveats: At baseline, just a handful of AZD1222 recipients tested seropositive. Sampling that yielded the repertoires occurred only after the peak T cell response. Donors were largely white British and mainly female; clonal diversity was possibly underestimated.

Only in-frame clones appear in the TCRdb table, and some are missing; sequencing was by immunoSEQ multiplex PCR. The sample holds roughly 200,000 clones, roughly nine tenths seen once. CDR1 SEHNR and CDR2 FQNEAQ come from the germline V gene (reference sequence). V trimming: 5 bases; J trimming: 5 bases; junction bases outside the gene matches: 16. The CDR3 contains 17 residues. Sequences were derived from peripheral blood, sampled 28 days after the second AZD1222 dose. This TCR was recovered from an adult who received the AZD1222 COVID-19 vaccine. V is TRBV7-9 and J is TRBJ1-1; 8 bases agree with TRBD1. CDR3 protein: CASSPGQGDTRGTEAFF. The CDR3 DNA reads as TGTGCCAGCAGCCCCGGACAGGGCGATACAAGAGGTACTGAAGCTTTCTTT.